This T cell receptor (beta chain) appears in the sequencing data of a study of blood T cell repertoires in COVID-19. In the original analysis: Estimates of nucleated cell counts were drawn from the amplification of reference gene primers. Generated by immunoSEQ multiplex PCR, the TCRdb table keeps only in-frame clones and is missing some. For V, J and clone size, that table is used; D and trimming come from the DNA. The repertoire consists of 190,000 or so clones, with about 83% occurring once and the leading ten covering around 8.6%. The specimen sequenced was PBMCs or T cells enriched from blood (not recorded which). This receptor was obtained from a woman in her 30s who had recovered from COVID-19.

This CDR3 is CASSLGQGAGYGYTF. CDR3 in DNA: TGCGCCAGCAGCTTGGGGCAGGGGGCAGGTTATGGCTACACCTTC. The chain joins TRBV5-1 to TRBJ1-2; 8 bases are shared with TRBD1. Germline V gene lookup returns CDR1 SGHRS and CDR2 YFSETQ. The junction had 6 bases not matched to a gene; V was cut back by 0 bases and J by 5 bases. This CDR3 spans 15 amino acids.